This TCR beta chain was captured in a study of glioma-infiltrating T cells. The CDR3 extends over 14 amino acids. V lost 1 base and J lost 4; bases outside the gene matches: 0. The germline V gene has CDR1 SNHLY and CDR2 FYNNEI. Using RNA template, CDR3s of TCR alpha and beta were amplified with iRepertoire arm-PCR. TCRdb ran MiXCR on the multiplex PCR reads and lists one entry per CDR3 protein. The top ten clones hold around 7% of a sample with tens of thousands of distinct CDR3 sequences, around a quarter of them seen once. Study-wide results and limits: CDR3 overlap between tissue and blood was very small. Above-expected tissue-blood divergence occurred in all gliomas, most in low-grade ones.

This clonotype was recorded many times. Its antigen is not identified. Sequencing was carried out using glioma tissue, nonneoplastic brain tissue, or PBMCs (not recorded which). This TCR derives from a human donor with low-grade glioma or glioblastoma, undergoing nonglioma brain surgery, or in good health (not recorded which). V gene TRBV2 combines with J gene TRBJ1-1; TRBD1 matches at 10 bases. For the CDR3, the DNA is TGTGCCAGCAGTGAAGGGACAGGGGGCACTGAAGCTTTCTTT. Translated: CASSEGTGGTEAFF.